A single sample is the source of the 7 T cell receptor beta chains below, sequenced in a study of beta chain features in type 1 diabetes. Study results and limitations: Moderate but significant shortening of TCRB CDR3s was recorded in all four CD4+ subsets from Type 1 diabetes patients.

Isolated RNA was reverse transcribed in full, so expressed TCRB transcripts were sequenced. Libraries were prepared by immunoSEQ multiplex PCR; TCRdb keeps only in-frame clonotypes and omits some of them. The data contain roughly 240,000 clones, 24% of them singletons. Antigen specificity for these receptors is unknown. Sequenced material: naive CD4+ T cells from blood. The source is a woman in her twenties or thirties with type 1 diabetes.

This clone was picked up a small number of times. V is TRBV7-3 and J is TRBJ2-3, with D tentatively TRBD1 (6 bases). CDR1 and CDR2 (germline): SGHTA, FQGTGA. V was cut by 3 bases and J by 5 bases, with 9 bases left in between. The CDR3 sequence is 13 residues long. The CDR3 DNA is TGTGCCAGCAGCTTTGGACAGCTAGATACGCAGTATTTT. Translated: CASSFGQLDTQYF. Supplemented by reference TRBV7-3 and TRBJ2-3, the full variable domain reads GAGVSQTPSNKVTEKGKYVELRCDPISGHTALYWYRQSLGQGPEFLIYFQGTGAADDSGLPNDRFFAVRPEGSVSTLKIQRTERGDSAVYLCASSFGQLDTQYFGPGTRLTVL.

This clone was recorded a few times. This chain uses TRBV15 with TRBJ2-2, with D perhaps TRBD2 (5 bases). Per germline, CDR1 LNHNV and CDR2 YYDKDF (reference sequence). There are 16 residues in the CDR3. Deletions cut 0 bases from V and 5 bases from J, with 13 bases between. This CDR3 is CATSRDESRGTGELFF. CDR3 sequence (DNA): TGTGCCACCAGCAGAGATGAAAGTAGAGGGACCGGGGAGCTGTTTTTT. Looking up the rest from reference TRBV15 and TRBJ2-2 gives the full variable domain: DAMVIQNPRYQVTQFGKPVTLSCSQTLNHNVMYWYQQKSSQAPKLLFHYYDKDFNNEADTPDNFQSRRPNTSFCFLDIRSPGLGDTAMYLCATSRDESRGTGELFFGEGSRLTVL.

The rearrangement uses TRBV9 and TRBJ2-1; TRBD2 is a possible D gene (6 bases). V shed 1 base and J shed 0 bases, with 14 bases lying between them. The CDR3 loop spans 17 amino acids. The germline V gene encodes CDR1 SGDLS and CDR2 YYNGEE. The CDR3 DNA is TGTGCCAGCAGCGTAAGAGGAGCGGGCGTCTCCTACAATGAGCAGTTCTTC. It translates to CASSVRGAGVSYNEQFF.

The chain has TRBV10-3 and TRBJ2-5; D is unclear. V was shortened by 1 base and J by 5 bases, with 8 bases between the two germline ends. This CDR3 spans 13 amino acids. CDR1 ENHRY and CDR2 SYGVKD come from the germline V gene. CDR3 bases: TGTGCCATCAGTGAGTGGGTCGGGGAGACCCAGTACTTC. Its translation is CAISEWVGETQYF.

The chain carries TRBV19 and TRBJ1-5; TRBD1 might be the D (6 bases). The V end lost 6 bases, the J end lost 0 bases, and 12 bases lay between the germline ends. This CDR3 has 15 residues. The germline gives CDR1 LNHDA, CDR2 SQIVND (reference sequence). This CDR3 reads CASSHWTVSNQPQHF. The DNA for the CDR3 is TGTGCCAGTAGCCATTGGACAGTTAGCAATCAGCCCCAGCATTTT.

The genes are TRBV14 and TRBJ2-7; 12 bases fit TRBD1. The CDR3 totals 19 residues. Trimming cost V 4 bases and J 1 base; bases outside gene matches: 14. Per germline, CDR1 SGHDN and CDR2 FVKESK. CDR3 nucleotides: TGTGCCAGCAGCCCTATTCCGGGACAGGGGGCGAGGTTTTCCTACGAGCAGTACTTC. Encoded protein: CASSPIPGQGARFSYEQYF.

Written as DNA, the CDR3 is TGTGCCAGTAGTATAGGTAGCGGGAGACCTTACAATGAGCAGTTCTTC. It specifies CASSIGSGRPYNEQFF. J is TRBJ2-1 and V is TRBV19; 9 nucleotides line up with TRBD2. The CDR3 has 16 residues. With V trimmed by 1 base and J by 4 bases, 5 bases remained unmatched. The germline V gene has CDR1 LNHDA and CDR2 SQIVND (reference sequence). Complete variable domain (other parts from reference TRBV19 and TRBJ2-1): DGGITQSPKYLFRKEGQNVTLSCEQNLNHDAMYWYRQDPGQGLRLIYYSQIVNDFQKGDIAEGYSVSREKKESFPLTVTSAQKNPTAFYLCASSIGSGRPYNEQFFGPGTRLTVL.